Listed below are T cell receptor beta chains from one sample, sequenced in a study of T-cell memory formation after mild COVID-19. TCRdb redid the calling of the 5' RACE reads with MiXCR, one entry per CDR3 protein. Seen here are tens of thousands of distinct CDR3 sequences, about a quarter observed once, and the top ten hold 40% to 45%. Sequenced sample: PBMCs or a T cell subset sorted from them (not recorded which). The receptors come from a man between 18 and 35 years old who had mild COVID-19 (a few samples of this study predate the infection). Cell type and time point are not known. Both conserved end residues are part of each CDR3. A D gene is named only where the DNA matches it firmly. Expanded clones are given a class, and other clones once, few, many or no size at all.

V	D	size	J	DNA	CDR3
TRBV6-6	TRBD2	.	TRBJ2-2	TGTGCCAGCAGCACACTAGCGGGGTACACCGGGGAGCTGTTTTTT	CASSTLAGYTGELFF
TRBV11-2	TRBD2	.	TRBJ2-5	TGTGCCAGCAGGAGTAGCGGGGGGGCGAGTGAGACCCAGTACTTC	CASRSSGGASETQYF
TRBV6-5	.	.	TRBJ2-1	TGTGCCAGCAGTTACTCCGGTCAGGTGGGGATATGGGAGCAGTTCTTC	CASSYSGQVGIWEQFF
TRBV5-1	.	.	TRBJ2-1	TGCGCCAGCAGCTTGGGGGGCCGGGCCGGGGAGCTCTACAATGAGCAGTTCTTC	CASSLGGRAGELYNEQFF
TRBV11-2	TRBD1	few	TRBJ2-1	TGTGCCAGCAGCAAATACCGGGACAGCATCTCCTACAATGAGCAGTTCTTC	CASSKYRDSISYNEQFF
TRBV4-2	TRBD2	.	TRBJ2-3	TGTGCCAGCAGCCCAAATCGGGGGGGCACAGATACGCAGTATTTT	CASSPNRGGTDTQYF
TRBV14	.	.	TRBJ2-3	TGTGCCAGCAGCACCACCGTCCGAGATACGCAGTATTTT	CASSTTVRDTQYF
TRBV5-4	TRBD2	few	TRBJ2-3	TGTGCCAGCGGGAGGGCAGATACGCAGTATTTT	CASGRADTQYF
TRBV7-9	TRBD1	.	TRBJ2-2	TGTGCCAGCAGCAAACCGGGACAGGGGTTCACCGGGGAGCTGTTTTTT	CASSKPGQGFTGELFF
TRBV6-2/TRBV6-3	TRBD1	.	TRBJ2-7	TGTGCCGTCGACAGGGGCCACGAGCAGTACTTC	CAVDRGHEQYF
TRBV12-3/TRBV12-4	.	few	TRBJ2-7	TGTGCCAGCAGTCTCCTGGGTCACGAGCAGTACTTC	CASSLLGHEQYF
TRBV10-3	TRBD1	few	TRBJ2-1	TGTGCCATCACTACCGGGACAGGGAATAATGAGCAGTTCTTC	CAITTGTGNNEQFF
TRBV20-1	.	.	TRBJ1-2	TGCAGTGCTAACGAGCAGGGAACCTATGGCTACACCTTC	CSANEQGTYGYTF
TRBV3-1	.	many	TRBJ2-2	TGTGCCAGCAGCCAATACCCCCCCGGGGGGAACACCGGGGAGCTGTTTTTT	CASSQYPPGGNTGELFF